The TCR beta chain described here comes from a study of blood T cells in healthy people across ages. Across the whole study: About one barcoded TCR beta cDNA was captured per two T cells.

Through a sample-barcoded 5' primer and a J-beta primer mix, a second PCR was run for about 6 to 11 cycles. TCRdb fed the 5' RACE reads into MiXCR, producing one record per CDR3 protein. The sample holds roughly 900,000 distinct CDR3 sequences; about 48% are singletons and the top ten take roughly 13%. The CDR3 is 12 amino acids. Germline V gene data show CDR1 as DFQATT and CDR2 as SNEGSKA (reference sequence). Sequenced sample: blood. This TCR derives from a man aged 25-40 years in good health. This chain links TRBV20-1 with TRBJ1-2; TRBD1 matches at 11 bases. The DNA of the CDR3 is TGCAGCCTCGGACAGGGGGCGGATGGCTACACCTTC. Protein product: CSLGQGADGYTF.